Listed below are T cell receptor beta chains from one sample, sequenced in a study of blood T cell repertoires in COVID-19. Method: immunoSEQ multiplex PCR; TCRdb's copy keeps in-frame clones and lacks some. The sample lists some 57,000 clones, 70% to 90% occurring once. Sequenced sample: peripheral blood. The source of these receptors is a man aged 55 to 69 with acute or convalescent COVID-19. CDR3s include the opening cysteine and the closing phenylalanine or tryptophan. The order of the fields is V gene, D gene, clone size, J gene, CDR3 protein, CDR3 DNA. The D gene is left open where the match is weak. Clone size, where shown, is once, few, many, or a class for clones that have expanded.

v_call: TRBV6-6
d_call: .
clone_size: .
j_call: TRBJ1-4
cdr3_aa: CASGGGGNEKLFF
cdr3_nt: TGTGCCAGCGGGGGAGGCGGTAATGAAAAACTGTTTTTT

v_call: TRBV6-5
d_call: .
clone_size: once
j_call: TRBJ1-2
cdr3_aa: CASSYSAGRSNYGYTF
cdr3_nt: TGTGCCAGCAGTTATTCCGCGGGACGCAGTAACTATGGCTACACCTTC

v_call: TRBV18
d_call: .
clone_size: .
j_call: TRBJ1-1
cdr3_aa: CASSPTDTNTEAFF
cdr3_nt: TGTGCCAGCTCCCCCACCGACACGAACACTGAAGCTTTCTTT

v_call: TRBV20-1
d_call: .
clone_size: .
j_call: TRBJ2-4
cdr3_aa: CSARVENIQYF
cdr3_nt: TGCAGTGCTAGAGTCGAAAACATTCAGTACTTC

v_call: TRBV5-1
d_call: .
clone_size: .
j_call: TRBJ1-1
cdr3_aa: CASSLQGGATEAFF
cdr3_nt: TGCGCCAGCAGCTTACAGGGTGGGGCCACTGAAGCTTTCTTT

v_call: TRBV5-4
d_call: .
clone_size: few
j_call: TRBJ2-2
cdr3_aa: CASSSSTGRSTGELFF
cdr3_nt: TGTGCCAGCAGCTCCTCGACAGGGAGGAGCACCGGGGAGCTGTTTTTT

v_call: TRBV15
d_call: TRBD2
clone_size: .
j_call: TRBJ2-1
cdr3_aa: CATSREGTSGPYNEQFF
cdr3_nt: TGTGCCACCAGCAGAGAGGGGACTAGCGGGCCCTACAATGAGCAGTTCTTC

v_call: TRBV5-1
d_call: TRBD1
clone_size: .
j_call: TRBJ2-1
cdr3_aa: CASSLRDRGNEQFF
cdr3_nt: TGCGCCAGCAGCTTGAGGGACAGGGGTAATGAGCAGTTCTTC

v_call: TRBV3-1/TRBV3-2
d_call: .
clone_size: .
j_call: TRBJ1-1
cdr3_aa: CASSPFSGGVNTEAFF
cdr3_nt: TGTGCCAGCAGCCCTTTTAGTGGGGGCGTGAACACTGAAGCTTTCTTT

v_call: TRBV6-5
d_call: .
clone_size: .
j_call: TRBJ1-2
cdr3_aa: CASSYSGTGAPRGYTF
cdr3_nt: TGTGCCAGCAGTTACTCGGGGACTGGGGCACCGAGGGGCTACACCTTC

v_call: TRBV24-1
d_call: .
clone_size: .
j_call: TRBJ2-3
cdr3_aa: CATSDSATGLSTDTQYF
cdr3_nt: TGTGCCACCAGTGATTCCGCGACAGGACTTAGCACAGATACGCAGTATTTT

v_call: TRBV7-3
d_call: .
clone_size: .
j_call: TRBJ2-3
cdr3_aa: CASSATGQFTDTQYF
cdr3_nt: TGTGCCAGCAGCGCGACAGGCCAGTTCACAGATACGCAGTATTTT

v_call: TRBV18
d_call: .
clone_size: .
j_call: TRBJ1-3
cdr3_aa: CASSQSTAPGNTIYF
cdr3_nt: TGTGCCAGCTCACAATCAACAGCTCCTGGAAACACCATATATTTT

v_call: TRBV27
d_call: .
clone_size: .
j_call: TRBJ1-1
cdr3_aa: CASSLTVTNTEAFF
cdr3_nt: TGTGCCAGCAGTTTGACAGTAACAAACACTGAAGCTTTCTTT

v_call: TRBV7-8
d_call: .
clone_size: .
j_call: TRBJ2-3
cdr3_aa: CASSLSQGSDTQYF
cdr3_nt: TGTGCCAGCAGCTTATCTCAGGGGTCTGATACGCAGTATTTT

v_call: TRBV28
d_call: .
clone_size: .
j_call: TRBJ2-7
cdr3_aa: CASSFGRPYEQYF
cdr3_nt: TGTGCCAGCAGTTTTGGCCGCCCCTACGAGCAGTACTTC

v_call: TRBV6-2/TRBV6-3
d_call: TRBD2
clone_size: once
j_call: TRBJ2-7
cdr3_aa: CASSLGGAKAYEQYF
cdr3_nt: TGTGCCAGCAGTTTGGGAGGGGCCAAGGCCTACGAGCAGTACTTC

v_call: TRBV5-1
d_call: .
clone_size: .
j_call: TRBJ2-5
cdr3_aa: CASSLSGEETQYF
cdr3_nt: TGCGCCAGCAGCTTATCAGGGGAGGAGACCCAGTACTTC

v_call: TRBV7-9
d_call: TRBD1
clone_size: .
j_call: TRBJ2-3
cdr3_aa: CASSNRDRGFTDTQYF
cdr3_nt: TGTGCCAGCAGCAACCGGGACAGGGGGTTCACAGATACGCAGTATTTT